Shown below are 13 T cell receptor beta chains from a single sample sequenced in a study of CD8 T cells in Susac syndrome. After extraction with the RNeasy kit, about 0.45 to 1 ug of the RNA was reverse transcribed using random hexamers. Each CDR3 protein gets one entry after TCRdb re-called the immunoSEQ multiplex PCR reads with MiXCR. The table has approximately 150,000 distinct CDR3 sequences, just over 90% seen once. Sequencing was performed on CD4+ T cells from PBMCs. These receptors were taken from a human donor in good health.

The rearrangement links TRBV10-3 to TRBJ2-5; D possibly uses TRBD1 or TRBD2 (5 bases each). V lost 3 bases and J lost 2, with 19 bases in between. Germline lookup yields CDR1 ENHRY and CDR2 SYGVKD. CDR3 length: 17 residues. CDR3 in amino acids: CAISDTIGAGRQETQYF. The CDR3 coding sequence is TGTGCCATCAGTGATACGATCGGGGCAGGACGGCAAGAGACCCAGTACTTC.

J is TRBJ1-5 and V is TRBV6-5; D not certain. V gave up 5 bases and J gave up 2 bases, with 13 bases separating them. The CDR3 extends over 15 amino acids. Germline CDR1 and CDR2: MNHEY and SVGAGI. Here the CDR3 DNA reads TGTGCCAGCAGTCAGACCGGACTGGGCAATCAGCCCCAGCATTTT. Translated, it gives CASSQTGLGNQPQHF.

This clonotype was recorded once. The chain has TRBV6-5 and TRBJ2-7; D might be TRBD1 or TRBD2, each matching 6 bases. From germline, CDR1 is MNHEY and CDR2 SVGAGI. The CDR3 is 14 amino acids. V lost 8 bases to trimming and J lost 5 bases, with 19 bases between them. The CDR3 DNA reads TGTGCCAGCCTCAAAGTAGGGGGAGGTGACGAGCAGTACTTC. It yields the protein CASLKVGGGDEQYF.

For this clonotype: A junction boundary mismatches the germline segment, possibly from a read error. V usage is TRBV12-3 or TRBV12-4 and J usage is TRBJ1-2; TRBD1 aligns across 8 bases. CDR3 length: 11 residues. As DNA, the CDR3 is TGTGCCAGCAGTCTCCTGGGACAGGTGGCCTTC. This sequence encodes CASSLLGQVAF.

The V call is TRBV3-1, the J call TRBJ2-2; D unresolved. Germline V lookup: CDR1 LGHDT, CDR2 YNNKEL (reference sequence). This CDR3 spans 13 amino acids. The germline V and J ends were trimmed by 5 bases and 8 bases, with 12 bases remaining between them. CDR3 loop: CASSETWAGELFF. In DNA form, the CDR3 reads TGTGCCAGCAGCGAGACCTGGGCTGGGGAGCTGTTTTTT.

This clonotype was recorded only once. This sequence joins TRBV20-1 and TRBJ2-2; D unresolved. V lost 5 bases and J lost 1, with 14 bases in between. Germline V gene data show CDR1 as DFQATT and CDR2 as SNEGSKA (reference sequence). This CDR3 has 15 amino acids. Here the CDR3 DNA reads TGCAGTGCTCTGGACGGCCTTCTGAACACCGGGGAGCTGTTTTTT. Translated: CSALDGLLNTGELFF.

The rearrangement joins TRBV6-6 to TRBJ2-1, with TRBD2 matching 7 bases. J lost 0 bases, V lost 2 bases, and 1 base had no gene match. Germline CDR1 and CDR2: MNHNY and SVGAGI (reference sequence). There are 15 residues in the CDR3. CDR3 DNA sequence: TGTGCCAGCAGTTACGGCGGGGGCTCCTACAATGAGCAGTTCTTC. This translates into CASSYGGGSYNEQFF.

This chain links TRBV5-6 with TRBJ1-1, with D possibly TRBD1 on 5 matching bases. The CDR3 consists of 16 residues. Germline V gene data show CDR1 as SGHDT and CDR2 as YYEEEE. V was pared by 0 bases and J by 1 base, with 13 bases between. In DNA form, the CDR3 reads TGTGCCAGCAGCTTGGGTTGGGCAGGGAGGAACACTGAAGCTTTCTTT. Translation: CASSLGWAGRNTEAFF.

The V call is TRBV19, the J call TRBJ1-2; D perhaps matches TRBD1 (6 bases). V was trimmed by 3 bases and J by 5 bases, leaving 13 bases between them. The CDR3 sequence is 14 residues long. CDR1 is LNHDA and CDR2 is SQIVND in the germline V gene (reference sequence). CDR3 bases: TGTGCCAGTAGTATCGAGGAGGGGGTGTATGGCTACACCTTC. This sequence encodes CASSIEEGVYGYTF.

The V call is TRBV5-6, the J call TRBJ2-1; TRBD2 matches 10 bases. Per the germline V gene, CDR1 is SGHDT and CDR2 is YYEEEE. There are 16 residues in the CDR3. V was pared by 3 bases and J by 8 bases, with 11 bases of the junction left unmatched. The CDR3 region is CASSSPSSGGAYEQFF. DNA of the CDR3: TGTGCCAGCAGCTCCCCATCAAGCGGGGGGGCCTATGAGCAGTTCTTC.

This clonotype occurred once. Here the CDR3 DNA reads TGTGCCAGCAGCTCCAACCCCTCGGGTAGGACTGAAGCTTTCTTT. This sequence encodes CASSSNPSGRTEAFF. The J gene is TRBJ1-1, the V gene TRBV7-6; D gene ambiguous. V gave up 4 bases and J gave up 5 bases, with 17 bases separating them. Germline loops: CDR1 SGHVS, CDR2 FNYEAQ. The CDR3 extends over 15 amino acids. The variable domain in full, with the rest retrieved from reference TRBV7-6 and TRBJ1-1, is GAGVSQSPRYKVTKRGQDVALRCDPISGHVSLYWYRQALGQGPEFLTYFNYEAQQDKSGLPNDRFSAERPEGSISTLTIQRTEQRDSAMYRCASSSNPSGRTEAFFGQGTRLTVV.

This clonotype was seen more than once but under ten times. The DNA for the CDR3 is TGCAGCGTTGGGGGGCTAGCGGGGGGGCAGGATGAGCAGTTCTTC. This sequence encodes CSVGGLAGGQDEQFF. The chain carries TRBV29-1 and TRBJ2-1, with 12 bases lining up with TRBD2. The CDR3 is made up of 15 amino acids. Germline-derived CDR1 and CDR2 are SQVTM and ANQGSEA. V shed 4 bases and J 8 bases; nucleotides not matched to a gene: 9.

The CDR3 DNA is TGCAGCGTTGAAGATCCTTGGGGGATCACCGGGGAGCTGTTTTTT. Translation gives CSVEDPWGITGELFF. The V and J genes are TRBV29-1 and TRBJ2-2; D may be TRBD1 or TRBD2 (5 bases each). Germline V gene data show CDR1 as SQVTM and CDR2 as ANQGSEA. Trimming left V 0 bases short and J 4 bases short, with 12 bases between. This CDR3 spans 15 amino acids.